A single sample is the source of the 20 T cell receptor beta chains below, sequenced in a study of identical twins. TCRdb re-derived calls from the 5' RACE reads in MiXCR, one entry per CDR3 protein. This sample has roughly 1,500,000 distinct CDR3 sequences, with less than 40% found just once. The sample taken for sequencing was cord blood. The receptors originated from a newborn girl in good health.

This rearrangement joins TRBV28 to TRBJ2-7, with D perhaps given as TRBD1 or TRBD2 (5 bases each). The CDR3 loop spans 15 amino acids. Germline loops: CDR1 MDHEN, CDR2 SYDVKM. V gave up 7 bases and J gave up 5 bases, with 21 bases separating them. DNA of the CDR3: TGTGCCAGCAAGAGACTCGGGACGAGGACTGACGAGCAGTACTTC. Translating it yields CASKRLGTRTDEQYF. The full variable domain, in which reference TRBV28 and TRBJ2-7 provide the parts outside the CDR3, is DVKVTQSSRYLVKRTGEKVFLECVQDMDHENMFWYRQDPGLGLRLIYFSYDVKMKEKGDIPEGYSVSREKKERFSLILESASTNQTSMYLCASKRLGTRTDEQYFGPGTRLTVT.

The CDR3, as DNA: TGTGCCAGCAGTGAAGGGGCTCATAGGCAGTATTTT. Translating it yields CASSEGAHRQYF. V is TRBV25-1 and J is TRBJ2-3, with D perhaps TRBD1 (5 bases). The CDR3 loop spans 12 amino acids. Germline V gene sequence: CDR1 MGHDK, CDR2 SYGVNS. The V gene lost 2 bases and the J gene lost 11 bases, with 11 bases spanning the gap.

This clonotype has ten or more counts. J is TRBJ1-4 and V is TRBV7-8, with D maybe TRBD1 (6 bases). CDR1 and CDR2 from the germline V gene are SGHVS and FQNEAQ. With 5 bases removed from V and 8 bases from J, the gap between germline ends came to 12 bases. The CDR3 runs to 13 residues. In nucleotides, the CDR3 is TGTGCCAGCAGCACACAGGGAGGGGAAAAACTGTTTTTT. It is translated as CASSTQGGEKLFF.

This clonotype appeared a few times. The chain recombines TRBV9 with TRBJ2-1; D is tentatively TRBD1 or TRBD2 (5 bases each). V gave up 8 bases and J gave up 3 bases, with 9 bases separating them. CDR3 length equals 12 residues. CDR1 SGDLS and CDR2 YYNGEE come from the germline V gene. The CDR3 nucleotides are TGTGCCAGTGGGGACCTCTACAATGAGCAGTTCTTC. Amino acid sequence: CASGDLYNEQFF.

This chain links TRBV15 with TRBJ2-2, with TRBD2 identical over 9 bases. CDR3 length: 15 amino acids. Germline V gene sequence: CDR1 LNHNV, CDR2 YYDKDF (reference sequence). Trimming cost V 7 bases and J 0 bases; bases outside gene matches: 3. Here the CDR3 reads CATKGLATNTGELFF. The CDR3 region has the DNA TGTGCCACCAAAGGACTAGCGACGAACACCGGGGAGCTGTTTTTT. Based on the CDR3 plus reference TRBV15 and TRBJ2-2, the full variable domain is DAMVIQNPRYQVTQFGKPVTLSCSQTLNHNVMYWYQQKSSQAPKLLFHYYDKDFNNEADTPDNFQSRRPNTSFCFLDIRSPGLGDTAMYLCATKGLATNTGELFFGEGSRLTVL.

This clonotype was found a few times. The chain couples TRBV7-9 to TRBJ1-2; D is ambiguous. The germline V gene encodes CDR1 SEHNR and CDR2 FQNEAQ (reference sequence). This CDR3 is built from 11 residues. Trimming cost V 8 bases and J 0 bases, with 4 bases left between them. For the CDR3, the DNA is TGTGCCAGCCAGGCTAACTATGGCTACACCTTC. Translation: CASQANYGYTF.

CDR3 DNA: TGTGCCAGCAGCTTACTCGGTGGGGTCACTGAAGCTTTCTTT. This codes for CASSLLGGVTEAFF. The V call is TRBV7-9, the J call TRBJ1-1; D is uncertain. V lost 2 bases, J lost 4 bases, and 11 bases lay in between. Looked up from germline, CDR1 is SEHNR and CDR2 is FQNEAQ (reference sequence). The CDR3 loop spans 14 amino acids. Looking up the rest from reference TRBV7-9 and TRBJ1-1 gives the full variable domain: DTGVSQNPRHKITKRGQNVTFRCDPISEHNRLYWYRQTLGQGPEFLTYFQNEAQLEKSRLLSDRFSAERPKGSFSTLEIQRTEQGDSAMYLCASSLLGGVTEAFFGQGTRLTVV.

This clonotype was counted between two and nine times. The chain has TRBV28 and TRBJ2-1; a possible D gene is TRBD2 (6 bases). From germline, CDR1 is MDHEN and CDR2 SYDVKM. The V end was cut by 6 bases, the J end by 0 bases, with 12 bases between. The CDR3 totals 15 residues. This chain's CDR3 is CASSSGTFSYNEQFF. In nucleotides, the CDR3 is TGTGCCAGCAGCTCCGGGACTTTCTCCTACAATGAGCAGTTCTTC.

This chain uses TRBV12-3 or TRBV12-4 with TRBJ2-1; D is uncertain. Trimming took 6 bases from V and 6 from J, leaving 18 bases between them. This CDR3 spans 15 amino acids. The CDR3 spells CASSHSPRSGNEQFF. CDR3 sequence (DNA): TGTGCCAGCAGCCATTCGCCCAGGTCCGGCAATGAGCAGTTCTTC.

DNA of the CDR3: TGTGCCAGCAGCCAGGTCGGTTCGGGACTCTCCAATGAGCAGTTCTTC. Its translation: CASSQVGSGLSNEQFF. The chain employs TRBV4-2 and TRBJ2-1; D possibly corresponds to TRBD2 (6 bases). The CDR3 is made up of 16 amino acids. The germline V gene encodes CDR1 LGHNA and CDR2 YNFKEQ. V was shortened by 3 bases and J by 6 bases, with 18 bases between the two germline ends.

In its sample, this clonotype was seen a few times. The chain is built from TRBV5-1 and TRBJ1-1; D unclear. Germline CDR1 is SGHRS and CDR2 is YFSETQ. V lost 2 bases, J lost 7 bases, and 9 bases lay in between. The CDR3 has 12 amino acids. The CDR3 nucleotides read TGCGCCAGCAGCTTCGATAGAGGTGAAGCTTTCTTT. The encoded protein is CASSFDRGEAFF.

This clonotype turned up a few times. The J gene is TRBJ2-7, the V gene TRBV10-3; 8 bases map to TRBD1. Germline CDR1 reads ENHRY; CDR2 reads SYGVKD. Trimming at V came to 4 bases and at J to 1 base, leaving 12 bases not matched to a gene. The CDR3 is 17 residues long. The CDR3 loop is CAISAERGRGHSYEQYF. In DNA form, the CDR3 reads TGTGCCATCAGTGCGGAGAGGGGCAGGGGGCATTCCTACGAGCAGTACTTC.

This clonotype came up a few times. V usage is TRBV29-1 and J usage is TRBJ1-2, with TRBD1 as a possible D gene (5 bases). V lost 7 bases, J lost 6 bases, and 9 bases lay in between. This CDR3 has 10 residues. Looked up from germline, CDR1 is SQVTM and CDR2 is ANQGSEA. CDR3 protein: CSAGGNGYTF. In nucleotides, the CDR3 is TGCAGCGCGGGGGGGAATGGCTACACCTTC.

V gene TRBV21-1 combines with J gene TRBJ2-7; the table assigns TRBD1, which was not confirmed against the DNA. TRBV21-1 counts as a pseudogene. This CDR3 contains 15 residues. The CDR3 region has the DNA TGTGCCAGCAGCAAAGAGGGCAGGGGGCCTTACGAGCAGTACTTC. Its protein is CASSKEGRGPYEQYF.

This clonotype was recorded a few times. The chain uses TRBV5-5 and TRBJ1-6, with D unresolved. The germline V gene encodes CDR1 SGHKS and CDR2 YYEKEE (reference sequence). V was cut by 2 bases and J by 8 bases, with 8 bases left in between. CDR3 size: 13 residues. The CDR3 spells CASSLVSYSPLHF. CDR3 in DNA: TGTGCCAGCAGCTTAGTCAGTTATTCACCCCTCCACTTT.

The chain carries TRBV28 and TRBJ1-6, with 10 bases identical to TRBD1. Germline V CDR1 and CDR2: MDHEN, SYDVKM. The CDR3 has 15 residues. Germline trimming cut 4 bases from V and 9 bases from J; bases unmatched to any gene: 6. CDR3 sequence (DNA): TGTGCCAGCAGTTCCTCCGGGACAGGGGTTTCACCCCTCCACTTT. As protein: CASSSSGTGVSPLHF.

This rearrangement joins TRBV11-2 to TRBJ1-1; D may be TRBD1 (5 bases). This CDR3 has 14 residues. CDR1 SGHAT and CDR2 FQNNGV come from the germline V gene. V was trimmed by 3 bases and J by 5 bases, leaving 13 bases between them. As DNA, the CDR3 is TGTGCCAGCAGCTTCAAGACAGTGGGGACTGAAGCTTTCTTT. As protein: CASSFKTVGTEAFF.

In nucleotides, the CDR3 is TGTGCTAGTGGTCCAAATACCAGCACAGATACGCAGTATTTT. Its protein is CASGPNTSTDTQYF. This chain connects TRBV12-5 to TRBJ2-3, with D uncertain. CDR3 size: 14 residues. CDR1 LGHNT and CDR2 FRNRAP come from the germline V gene. Trimming removed 5 bases from V and 0 bases from J, with 9 bases in between.

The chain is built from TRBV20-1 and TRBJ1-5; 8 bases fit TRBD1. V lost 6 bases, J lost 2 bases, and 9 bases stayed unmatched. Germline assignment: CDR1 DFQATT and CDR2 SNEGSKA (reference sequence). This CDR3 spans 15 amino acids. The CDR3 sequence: CSATDRGGGNQPQHF. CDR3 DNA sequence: TGCAGTGCAACCGACAGGGGAGGCGGCAATCAGCCCCAGCATTTT.

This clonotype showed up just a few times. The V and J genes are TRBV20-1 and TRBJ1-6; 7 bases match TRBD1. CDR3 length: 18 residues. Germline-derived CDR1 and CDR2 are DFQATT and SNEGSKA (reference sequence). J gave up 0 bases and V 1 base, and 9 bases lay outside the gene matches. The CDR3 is CSARGRTGASSYNSPLHF. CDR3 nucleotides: TGCAGTGCTAGAGGCCGCACAGGGGCGAGCTCCTATAATTCACCCCTCCACTTT.